This TCR beta chain was recovered during a study of T-cell reconstitution after alpha-beta-depleted transplantation in children. General study results and limits: Some patients' high day-60 TCRbeta diversity was attributed to recipient cells surviving conditioning.

Unique molecular identifiers were built into the TCRbeta library. TCRdb re-derived calls from the PCR reads in MiXCR, one entry per CDR3 protein. Counted here are hundreds of thousands of distinct CDR3 sequences, about 24% occurring once; the ten biggest clones make up roughly 5%. V dropped 4 bases and J dropped 5; count of bases not matched to a gene: 6. CDR1 and CDR2 (germline): MNHEY, SVGAGI. This CDR3 spans 14 amino acids. This clonotype was detected a few times. The target antigen is unknown. The receptor comes from a female patient aged 2-9 years who had a stem cell transplant for congenital amegakaryocytic thrombocytopenia, so the T cells may come from the graft donor. This sequence joins TRBV6-5 and TRBJ2-5; the match to TRBD1 covers 8 bases. The sample consisted of PBMCs, mostly from graft donor cells, taken 360 days after TCRalphabeta/CD19-depleted stem cell transplant. CDR3 in DNA: TGTGCCAGCAGTTCAGACAGGGGATATGAGACCCAGTACTTC. It specifies CASSSDRGYETQYF.